The rows below give T cell receptor beta chains drawn from one sample of a study of T-cell reconstitution after alpha-beta-depleted transplantation in children. MiXCR, applied by TCRdb to the PCR reads, yields one record per CDR3 protein. The sample lists about 160,000 distinct CDR3 sequences, more than 9.5% seen once, with roughly 13% in the top ten. The specimen comprised PBMCs, sampled before TCRalphabeta/CD19-depleted stem cell transplant. These receptors originate from a boy between 2 and 10 years old with acute myeloid leukemia, due to receive a stem cell transplant. Both conserved end residues are part of each CDR3. Each record gives: CDR3 protein, CDR3 DNA, CDR3 length, clone size, D gene, J gene, V gene. The D gene is left open where the match is weak. Clone size is given for some rows only: seen once, a few or many times, or a class if the clone is expanded.

CDR3aa: CASSYSRRTSAHTQYF
CDR3nt: TGTGCCAGCAGTTACTCGAGACGGACTAGCGCTCATACGCAGTATTTT
len: 16
abundance: many
d_gene: TRBD2
j_gene: TRBJ2-3
v_gene: TRBV6-5

CDR3aa: CASSQGLAGAETQYF
CDR3nt: TGTGCCAGCAGCCAAGGACTAGCGGGGGCTGAGACCCAGTACTTC
len: 15
abundance: many
d_gene: TRBD2
j_gene: TRBJ2-5
v_gene: TRBV3-1

CDR3aa: CASSEYGMKTQYF
CDR3nt: TGTGCCAGCAGTGAATACGGCATGAAGACCCAGTACTTC
len: 13
abundance: many
d_gene: NA
j_gene: TRBJ2-5
v_gene: TRBV25-1

CDR3aa: CATSPNGDSYNEQFF
CDR3nt: TGTGCCACCAGCCCCAATGGGGACAGCTACAATGAGCAGTTCTTC
len: 15
abundance: many
d_gene: TRBD1
j_gene: TRBJ2-1
v_gene: TRBV15

CDR3aa: CASSQVTLAGGIYEQFF
CDR3nt: TGCGCCAGCAGCCAAGTGACTCTAGCGGGGGGTATCTATGAGCAGTTCTTC
len: 17
abundance: many
d_gene: TRBD2
j_gene: TRBJ2-1
v_gene: TRBV4-1

CDR3aa: CASSVALGGLYNEQFF
CDR3nt: TGTGCCAGCAGCGTTGCGCTGGGAGGGCTCTACAATGAGCAGTTCTTC
len: 16
abundance: many
d_gene: TRBD2
j_gene: TRBJ2-1
v_gene: TRBV11-2

CDR3aa: CASSSSGDGETQYF
CDR3nt: TGCGCCAGCAGCTCTAGCGGGGACGGGGAGACCCAGTACTTC
len: 14
abundance: many
d_gene: TRBD2
j_gene: TRBJ2-5
v_gene: TRBV5-1

CDR3aa: CASSLRDFSNQPQHF
CDR3nt: TGTGCCAGCAGCTTACGGGACTTTAGCAATCAGCCCCAGCATTTT
len: 15
abundance: many
d_gene: NA
j_gene: TRBJ1-5
v_gene: TRBV5-6

CDR3aa: CASSIRVTDTQYF
CDR3nt: TGTGCCAGCTCAATTCGGGTGACAGATACGCAGTATTTT
len: 13
abundance: many
d_gene: NA
j_gene: TRBJ2-3
v_gene: TRBV28

CDR3aa: CAATGTSGSPDTQYF
CDR3nt: TGTGCCGCCACCGGGACTAGCGGGAGCCCAGATACGCAGTATTTT
len: 15
abundance: many
d_gene: TRBD2
j_gene: TRBJ2-3
v_gene: TRBV7-9

CDR3aa: CASSQQTLYGYTF
CDR3nt: TGTGCCAGCAGCCAACAGACCCTTTATGGCTACACCTTC
len: 13
abundance: NA
d_gene: NA
j_gene: TRBJ1-2
v_gene: TRBV3-1

CDR3aa: CASSFVGGNQPQHF
CDR3nt: TGTGCCAGCAGTTTCGTGGGCGGGAATCAGCCCCAGCATTTT
len: 14
abundance: many
d_gene: NA
j_gene: TRBJ1-5
v_gene: TRBV27

CDR3aa: CASSPRRGNQPQHF
CDR3nt: TGTGCCAGCAGCCCCAGACGGGGCAATCAGCCCCAGCATTTT
len: 14
abundance: many
d_gene: NA
j_gene: TRBJ1-5
v_gene: TRBV28

CDR3aa: CASSPPPGLAGETQYF
CDR3nt: TGTGCCAGCAGTCCCCCCCCGGGACTAGCGGGGGAGACCCAGTACTTC
len: 16
abundance: many
d_gene: TRBD2
j_gene: TRBJ2-5
v_gene: TRBV12-3/TRBV12-4

CDR3aa: CASSVGYRGTNEKLFF
CDR3nt: TGTGCCAGCAGCGTAGGGTACAGGGGTACTAATGAAAAACTGTTTTTT
len: 16
abundance: many
d_gene: TRBD1
j_gene: TRBJ1-4
v_gene: TRBV7-9

CDR3aa: CASTGYNSPLHF
CDR3nt: TGTGCCAGCACAGGGTATAATTCACCCCTCCACTTT
len: 12
abundance: NA
d_gene: NA
j_gene: TRBJ1-6
v_gene: TRBV6-5

CDR3aa: CASSYSIPGAGGNTIYF
CDR3nt: TGTGCCAGCAGTTACTCGATTCCGGGGGCGGGAGGAAACACCATATATTTT
len: 17
abundance: many
d_gene: NA
j_gene: TRBJ1-3
v_gene: TRBV6-5

CDR3aa: CASSNREGHGYTF
CDR3nt: TGTGCCAGCAGTAACCGGGAGGGGCATGGCTACACCTTC
len: 13
abundance: many
d_gene: NA
j_gene: TRBJ1-2
v_gene: TRBV12-3/TRBV12-4

CDR3aa: CASSLGGLAGLNEQFF
CDR3nt: TGCGCCAGCAGCCTTGGGGGACTAGCGGGACTCAATGAGCAGTTCTTC
len: 16
abundance: many
d_gene: TRBD2
j_gene: TRBJ2-1
v_gene: TRBV5-1

CDR3aa: CASSQMTGYEQYF
CDR3nt: TGTGCCAGCAGCCAAATGACAGGGTACGAGCAGTACTTC
len: 13
abundance: many
d_gene: TRBD1
j_gene: TRBJ2-7
v_gene: TRBV11-1

CDR3aa: CASRQVSSTDTQYF
CDR3nt: TGTGCCAGCAGACAGGTCTCTAGCACAGATACGCAGTATTTT
len: 14
abundance: many
d_gene: NA
j_gene: TRBJ2-3
v_gene: TRBV2

CDR3aa: CASSQGGLYGYTF
CDR3nt: TGTGCCAGCAGCCAGGGGGGGCTCTATGGCTACACCTTC
len: 13
abundance: many
d_gene: NA
j_gene: TRBJ1-2
v_gene: TRBV3-1

CDR3aa: CASSLERGSYNEQFF
CDR3nt: TGTGCCAGCAGTTTAGAAAGGGGGAGCTACAATGAGCAGTTCTTC
len: 15
abundance: many
d_gene: NA
j_gene: TRBJ2-1
v_gene: TRBV12-3/TRBV12-4

CDR3aa: CASSLLPGGTEAFF
CDR3nt: TGTGCCAGCAGCTTACTCCCCGGGGGTACTGAAGCTTTCTTT
len: 14
abundance: many
d_gene: NA
j_gene: TRBJ1-1
v_gene: TRBV7-9

CDR3aa: CATSRGDAPKEQFF
CDR3nt: TGTGCCACCAGCAGAGGGGACGCTCCCAAGGAGCAGTTCTTC
len: 14
abundance: many
d_gene: NA
j_gene: TRBJ2-1
v_gene: TRBV15

CDR3aa: CASSSVDRSTDTQYF
CDR3nt: TGTGCCAGCAGCTCAGTAGACAGAAGCACAGATACGCAGTATTTT
len: 15
abundance: many
d_gene: NA
j_gene: TRBJ2-3
v_gene: TRBV7-9

CDR3aa: CASSFDWGNSPLHF
CDR3nt: TGCGCCAGCAGCTTCGATTGGGGGAATTCACCCCTCCACTTT
len: 14
abundance: many
d_gene: NA
j_gene: TRBJ1-6
v_gene: TRBV5-1

CDR3aa: CASSQETYGNRGYNEQFF
CDR3nt: TGTGCCAGCAGCCAAGAAACCTACGGGAACAGGGGGTACAATGAGCAGTTCTTC
len: 18
abundance: many
d_gene: TRBD1
j_gene: TRBJ2-1
v_gene: TRBV4-2

CDR3aa: CASSNQGAGANVLTF
CDR3nt: TGTGCCAGCAGCAATCAGGGGGCTGGGGCCAACGTCCTGACTTTC
len: 15
abundance: many
d_gene: TRBD1
j_gene: TRBJ2-6
v_gene: TRBV7-8

CDR3aa: CASSSSGTGAQLPYTF
CDR3nt: TGCGCCAGCAGCTCGTCCGGGACAGGGGCTCAACTTCCCTACACCTTC
len: 16
abundance: many
d_gene: TRBD1
j_gene: TRBJ1-2
v_gene: TRBV5-1

CDR3aa: CASSFLRGTDNEQFF
CDR3nt: TGTGCCAGCAGTTTTCTCAGGGGCACCGACAATGAGCAGTTCTTC
len: 15
abundance: many
d_gene: NA
j_gene: TRBJ2-1
v_gene: TRBV27

CDR3aa: CASRYSGGGETQYF
CDR3nt: TGTGCCAGCAGATATAGCGGGGGGGGAGAGACCCAGTACTTC
len: 14
abundance: many
d_gene: TRBD2
j_gene: TRBJ2-5
v_gene: TRBV12-3/TRBV12-4

CDR3aa: CASSLTRETQYF
CDR3nt: TGTGCCAGCAGCTTAACTAGAGAGACCCAGTACTTC
len: 12
abundance: many
d_gene: NA
j_gene: TRBJ2-5
v_gene: TRBV7-2

CDR3aa: CASSLIVGTGANVLTF
CDR3nt: TGTGCCAGCAGTTTAATCGTGGGTACTGGGGCCAACGTCCTGACTTTC
len: 16
abundance: many
d_gene: NA
j_gene: TRBJ2-6
v_gene: TRBV27

CDR3aa: CASSLIRGRQGNTEAFF
CDR3nt: TGTGCCAGCAGTTTAATTAGGGGTAGGCAGGGGAACACTGAAGCTTTCTTT
len: 17
abundance: few
d_gene: NA
j_gene: TRBJ1-1
v_gene: TRBV12-3/TRBV12-4

CDR3aa: CSASAAGVLGEQFF
CDR3nt: TGCAGTGCTAGCGCAGCGGGAGTACTCGGTGAGCAGTTCTTC
len: 14
abundance: many
d_gene: TRBD2
j_gene: TRBJ2-1
v_gene: TRBV20-1

CDR3aa: CASSRQRVPFNEKLFF
CDR3nt: TGTGCCAGCAGCCGTCAGAGGGTCCCCTTTAATGAAAAACTGTTTTTT
len: 16
abundance: NA
d_gene: NA
j_gene: TRBJ1-4
v_gene: TRBV7-8

CDR3aa: CASSPGPGLLNYEQYF
CDR3nt: TGTGCCAGCAGCCCCGGGCCGGGACTCCTTAACTACGAGCAGTACTTC
len: 16
abundance: many
d_gene: NA
j_gene: TRBJ2-7
v_gene: TRBV12-3/TRBV12-4

CDR3aa: CASRRSNEQFF
CDR3nt: TGTGCCAGCAGAAGAAGCAATGAGCAGTTCTTC
len: 11
abundance: many
d_gene: NA
j_gene: TRBJ2-1
v_gene: TRBV12-3/TRBV12-4

CDR3aa: CSVEVGGYNEKLFF
CDR3nt: TGCAGCGTTGAAGTGGGAGGCTATAATGAAAAACTGTTTTTT
len: 14
abundance: many
d_gene: NA
j_gene: TRBJ1-4
v_gene: TRBV29-1

CDR3aa: CASSFQGYSNQPQHF
CDR3nt: TGTGCCAGCAGTTTTCAGGGGTATAGCAATCAGCCCCAGCATTTT
len: 15
abundance: many
d_gene: NA
j_gene: TRBJ1-5
v_gene: TRBV6-9

CDR3aa: CSGSGGGGFLGDTQYF
CDR3nt: TGCAGTGGGTCCGGCGGTGGTGGTTTCTTAGGAGATACGCAGTATTTT
len: 16
abundance: many
d_gene: NA
j_gene: TRBJ2-3
v_gene: TRBV20-1

CDR3aa: CASAFAGVVRANEQFF
CDR3nt: TGTGCCAGCGCGTTTGCGGGAGTCGTCCGGGCCAATGAGCAGTTCTTC
len: 16
abundance: many
d_gene: TRBD2
j_gene: TRBJ2-1
v_gene: TRBV28

CDR3aa: CASNRASSGNTIYF
CDR3nt: TGTGCCAGCAACAGGGCCTCCTCTGGAAACACCATATATTTT
len: 14
abundance: NA
d_gene: NA
j_gene: TRBJ1-3
v_gene: TRBV28

CDR3aa: CSARGTASTDTQYF
CDR3nt: TGCAGTGCTAGAGGGACAGCCAGCACAGATACGCAGTATTTT
len: 14
abundance: many
d_gene: NA
j_gene: TRBJ2-3
v_gene: TRBV20-1

CDR3aa: CASMPVGAGIPFGEQFF
CDR3nt: TGTGCCAGCATGCCGGTGGGGGCGGGAATCCCCTTCGGAGAGCAGTTCTTC
len: 17
abundance: many
d_gene: NA
j_gene: TRBJ2-1
v_gene: TRBV27

CDR3aa: CASSGLGTQYF
CDR3nt: TGTGCCAGTTCAGGGCTTGGGACCCAGTACTTC
len: 11
abundance: many
d_gene: NA
j_gene: TRBJ2-5
v_gene: TRBV27

CDR3aa: CASSFEGNSNQPQHF
CDR3nt: TGTGCCAGCAGTTTCGAAGGTAATAGCAATCAGCCCCAGCATTTT
len: 15
abundance: many
d_gene: NA
j_gene: TRBJ1-5
v_gene: TRBV12-3/TRBV12-4

CDR3aa: CASSQTDRAEAFF
CDR3nt: TGTGCCAGCAGCCAGACGGACAGGGCCGAAGCTTTCTTT
len: 13
abundance: many
d_gene: TRBD1
j_gene: TRBJ1-1
v_gene: TRBV11-2

CDR3aa: CASSQEGLEQFF
CDR3nt: TGTGCCAGCAGCCAAGAGGGCCTAGAGCAGTTCTTC
len: 12
abundance: many
d_gene: NA
j_gene: TRBJ2-1
v_gene: TRBV3-1

CDR3aa: CASSWGGENTEAFF
CDR3nt: TGTGCCAGCAGCTGGGGAGGGGAGAACACTGAAGCTTTCTTT
len: 14
abundance: many
d_gene: NA
j_gene: TRBJ1-1
v_gene: TRBV7-8

CDR3aa: CASSQRGQETQYF
CDR3nt: TGCGCCAGCAGCCAGAGGGGACAAGAGACCCAGTACTTC
len: 13
abundance: NA
d_gene: NA
j_gene: TRBJ2-5
v_gene: TRBV4-1

CDR3aa: CATKLVSSSSGYGYTF
CDR3nt: TGTGCCACCAAATTGGTCAGTTCGTCGTCCGGCTATGGCTACACCTTC
len: 16
abundance: many
d_gene: NA
j_gene: TRBJ1-2
v_gene: TRBV24-1

CDR3aa: CAISESWGLDGNIQYF
CDR3nt: TGTGCCATCAGTGAGTCGTGGGGGTTGGACGGAAACATTCAGTACTTC
len: 16
abundance: many
d_gene: NA
j_gene: TRBJ2-4
v_gene: TRBV10-3

CDR3aa: CASSDRTPNTEAFF
CDR3nt: TGCGCCAGCAGTGACAGGACACCGAACACTGAAGCTTTCTTT
len: 14
abundance: many
d_gene: NA
j_gene: TRBJ1-1
v_gene: TRBV10-2

CDR3aa: CASSLGLGYGYTF
CDR3nt: TGTGCCAGCAGTTTGGGGTTGGGCTATGGCTACACCTTC
len: 13
abundance: many
d_gene: NA
j_gene: TRBJ1-2
v_gene: TRBV12-3/TRBV12-4

CDR3aa: CASRPGQGFTYEQYF
CDR3nt: TGTGCCAGCAGGCCGGGACAGGGCTTCACCTACGAGCAGTACTTC
len: 15
abundance: many
d_gene: TRBD1
j_gene: TRBJ2-7
v_gene: TRBV12-3/TRBV12-4

CDR3aa: CASSFLQGKTGELFF
CDR3nt: TGTGCCAGCAGCTTTTTACAGGGTAAAACCGGGGAGCTGTTTTTT
len: 15
abundance: many
d_gene: NA
j_gene: TRBJ2-2
v_gene: TRBV7-2

CDR3aa: CASSLGSGAQHF
CDR3nt: TGTGCCAGCAGCTTAGGATCCGGGGCCCAGCATTTT
len: 12
abundance: many
d_gene: NA
j_gene: TRBJ1-5
v_gene: TRBV11-2

CDR3aa: CASLEISGYYEQYF
CDR3nt: TGTGCCAGCCTGGAGATTAGCGGGTACTACGAGCAGTACTTC
len: 14
abundance: many
d_gene: TRBD2
j_gene: TRBJ2-7
v_gene: TRBV2